These 20 T cell receptor beta chains were all obtained from the same sample, sequenced in a study of CD8+CD57+ T cells in acquired aplastic anemia. For CDR3 and TCR beta VDJ profiling, genomic DNA was the template used. In TCRdb, the reads were re-called with MiXCR into one record per CDR3 protein. The sample holds 200,000 to 250,000 distinct CDR3 sequences; roughly 50% are singletons and the top ten take 20%. Previously, flow cytometry had revealed CD8+CD57+ cell expansion in the patients chosen for sequencing. Material: sorted CD4+, CD8+, or CD8+CD57+ T cells (not recorded which) from PBMCs. These receptor sequences come from a human donor with aplastic anemia.

The count of this clonotype is one. The chain uses TRBV20-1 and TRBJ1-2; D uncertain. This CDR3 spans 10 amino acids. V lost 0 bases and J 11 bases, leaving 7 bases between the germline ends. From germline, CDR1 is DFQATT and CDR2 SNEGSKA (reference sequence). The CDR3 spells CSARDPGYTF. The CDR3 bases are TGCAGTGCTAGAGATCCCGGGTACACCTTC.

As for this clonotype: Since no conserved phenylalanine or tryptophan closes the CDR3, a read error is the likely cause. V is TRBV7-3 and J is TRBJ2-7; D ambiguous. The CDR3 is made up of 13 amino acids. CDR1 SGHTA and CDR2 FQGTGA come from the germline V gene. Trimming pared 3 bases from V and 1 base from J, leaving 7 bases between. This CDR3 reads CASSFSASYEQYA. The DNA for the CDR3 is TGTGCCAGCAGCTTCAGTGCATCCTACGAGCAGTACGCC.

This clonotype was counted many times. The rearrangement links TRBV6-6 to TRBJ1-2; TRBD1 aligns across 10 bases. The V segment lost 0 bases and the J segment 12 bases; nucleotides outside the gene matches: 16. The germline CDR1 and CDR2 sequences are MNHNY and SVGAGI (reference sequence). CDR3 length: 17 residues. CDR3 sequence (DNA): TGTGCCAGCAGTTACTCCATCGTAAGACAGGGGGCAGAAGAGGACACCTTC. Translation: CASSYSIVRQGAEEDTF.

Notes on this clonotype: An end of the junction does not agree with germline; a read error may underlie this. This rearrangement joins TRBV20-1 to TRBJ1-4; a weak D match, TRBD1 (5 bases). This CDR3 contains 14 residues. Germline CDR1 DFQATT, CDR2 SNEGSKA (reference sequence). CDR3 sequence (DNA): TGCAGTGCTAGAGAAGCAGGGTCGGAAGAAAAACTGTCTTTC. It translates to CSAREAGSEEKLSF.

The gene calls are TRBV19 and TRBJ2-7; tentatively, D is TRBD1 (8 bases). Per the germline V gene, CDR1 is LNHDA and CDR2 is SQIVND (reference sequence). V shed 5 bases and J shed 7 bases, with 21 bases lying between them. There are 15 residues in the CDR3. In DNA, the CDR3 is TGTGCCAGTAGTCAACAGGGGGGGGAAGACAATGAGCAGTACTTC. The encoded protein is CASSQQGGEDNEQYF.

This clonotype was seen only once. The chain employs TRBV4-2 and TRBJ2-7, with TRBD1 matching over 7 bases. Germline CDR1 LGHNA, CDR2 YNFKEQ. The CDR3 extends over 15 amino acids. V dropped 0 bases and J dropped 9; count of bases not matched to a gene: 11. The CDR3 coding sequence is TGTGCCAGCAGCCAAGATATCGGACAGGCCAGGGGGCAGTACTTC. As protein: CASSQDIGQARGQYF.

This chain connects TRBV29-1 to TRBJ2-6; D is possibly TRBD1 or TRBD2 (5 bases each). Germline V CDR1 and CDR2: SQVTM, ANQGSEA. This CDR3 comprises 17 residues. V lost 1 base and J 0 bases, leaving 13 bases between the germline ends. DNA of the CDR3: TGCAGCGTTGAAGTTCGGGACCTTCGCTCTGGGGCCAACGTCCTGACTTTC. Encoded protein: CSVEVRDLRSGANVLTF.

This clonotype has a count of ten or more. This chain uses TRBV12-3 or TRBV12-4 with TRBJ2-7; tentative D call: TRBD2 (5 bases). Trimming pared 5 bases from V and 2 bases from J, leaving 16 bases between. The CDR3 covers 15 residues. As DNA, the CDR3 is TGTGCCAGCAGTCCACGGCCGGGATATACCTACGAGCAGTACTTC. The encoded protein is CASSPRPGYTYEQYF.

This clonotype occurred a few times. V is TRBV30 and J is TRBJ1-6; D call uncertain. Trimming pared 4 bases from V and 8 bases from J, leaving 18 bases between. Germline V gene data show CDR1 as GTSNPN and CDR2 as SVGIG (reference sequence). The CDR3 has 15 residues. In DNA, the CDR3 is TGTGCCTGGACTGCAGGACCTTACGGGGATTCACCCCTCCACTTT. It specifies CAWTAGPYGDSPLHF. Full variable domain (remainder filled in from reference TRBV30 and TRBJ1-6): SQTIHQWPATLVQPVGSPLSLECTVEGTSNPNLYWYRQAAGRGLQLLFYSVGIGQISSEVPQNLSASRPQDRQFILSSKKLLLSDSGFYLCAWTAGPYGDSPLHFGNGTRLTVT.

This clonotype was detected only a few times. The V call is TRBV10-3, the J call TRBJ2-7, with unresolved D. The V end lost 6 bases, the J end lost 0 bases, and 21 bases lay between the germline ends. The CDR3 has 17 amino acids. Germline-derived CDR1 and CDR2 are ENHRY and SYGVKD. The DNA for the CDR3 is TGTGCCATCAGCGACCGGTTCCGGGCCAATAGCTCCTACGAGCAGTACTTC. This codes for CAISDRFRANSSYEQYF.

The J gene is TRBJ1-1, the V gene TRBV14; 9 positions agree with TRBD1. Looked up from germline, CDR1 is SGHDN and CDR2 is FVKESK. With V trimmed by 4 bases and J by 7 bases, 16 bases remained unmatched. CDR3 length: 17 amino acids. In nucleotides, the CDR3 is TGTGCCAGCAGCCTACAGGGGGCACAGGGGGGGGGATATGAAGCTTTCTTT. It translates to CASSLQGAQGGGYEAFF.

This clonotype appeared many times. This chain uses TRBV30 with TRBJ1-2; D is ambiguous. The V and J ends lost 0 bases and 3 bases respectively, with 11 bases between them. The CDR3 totals 14 residues. Germline CDR1 is GTSNPN and CDR2 is SVGIG (reference sequence). CDR3 nucleotide sequence: TGTGCCTGGAGTGTACTGGGTATCGACTATGGCTACACCTTC. It codes for CAWSVLGIDYGYTF.

The rearrangement joins TRBV20-1 to TRBJ1-6; TRBD1 agrees at 8 bases. Looked up from germline, CDR1 is DFQATT and CDR2 is SNEGSKA (reference sequence). The CDR3 is 15 amino acids. J gave up 7 bases and V 6 bases, and 11 bases lay outside the gene matches. The CDR3 protein is CSAPPQGAENSPLHF. In DNA, the CDR3 is TGCAGTGCCCCCCCCCAGGGGGCGGAAAATTCACCCCTCCACTTT.

The V gene is TRBV20-1, the J gene TRBJ2-7; maybe TRBD2 (7 bases). Trimming stripped 0 bases from V and 1 base from J, with 13 bases between. The CDR3 has 15 residues. Per the germline V gene, CDR1 is DFQATT and CDR2 is SNEGSKA (reference sequence). CDR3 loop: CSARDGGARSYEQYF. CDR3 nucleotides: TGCAGTGCTAGAGATGGGGGGGCGCGGTCCTACGAGCAGTACTTC.

The J gene is TRBJ2-1, the V gene TRBV28, with 12 bases aligning to TRBD2. V lost 5 bases and J lost 12; bases outside the gene matches: 11. CDR1 and CDR2 from the germline V gene are MDHEN and SYDVKM. This CDR3 comprises 15 residues. CDR3 sequence reads: CASSRTSGVPGTQFF. DNA for the CDR3: TGTGCCAGCAGTCGGACTAGCGGGGTCCCCGGTACGCAGTTCTTC.

V is TRBV6-5 and J is TRBJ2-1; D remains ambiguous. Germline lookup yields CDR1 MNHEY and CDR2 SVGAGI. With 6 bases removed from V and 7 bases from J, the gap between germline ends came to 19 bases. This CDR3 comprises 15 residues. The DNA for the CDR3 is TGTGCCAGCAGCAAAGCATACACTTTGCCGAATGAGCAGTTCTTC. This sequence encodes CASSKAYTLPNEQFF.

V usage is TRBV7-3 and J usage is TRBJ2-6, with D unclear. V was pared by 9 bases and J by 0 bases, with 12 bases between. The CDR3 consists of 15 residues. Germline V gene lookup returns CDR1 SGHTA and CDR2 FQGTGA. Written as DNA, the CDR3 is TGTGCCAGTAGTCGGACGGGCTCTGGGGCCAACGTCCTGACTTTC. Protein sequence: CASSRTGSGANVLTF.

A word on this clonotype: A much larger clone sits a single nucleotide away, making a read error possible. V usage is TRBV5-1 and J usage is TRBJ1-1; no clear D gene. V lost 4 bases and J lost 3, with 13 bases in between. The CDR3 extends over 14 amino acids. Germline loops: CDR1 SGHRS, CDR2 YFSETQ. CDR3 residues: CASSRRVVDTEAFF. CDR3 coding DNA: TGCGCCAGCAGCCGAAGAGTCGTGGACACTGAAGCTTTCTTT.

CDR3 DNA: TGCGCCAGCAGAAACAGTTCCCGAGATGGCTACACCTTC. Its translation: CASRNSSRDGYTF. The rearrangement links TRBV10-2 to TRBJ1-2; D is unresolved. V gave up 6 bases and J gave up 6 bases, with 14 bases separating them. Germline CDR1 reads WSHSY; CDR2 reads SAAADI. The CDR3 consists of 13 residues.

V gene TRBV7-6 combines with J gene TRBJ2-1; D is possibly TRBD1 (6 bases). CDR1 is SGHVS, CDR2 FNYEAQ, per germline. This CDR3 region has 16 residues. Trimming left V 0 bases short and J 9 bases short, with 18 bases between. DNA for the CDR3: TGTGCCAGCAGCTTAGCGATTCAGGGGTTGAATGTTGAGCAGTTCTTC. This translates into CASSLAIQGLNVEQFF.